This entry describes one TCR beta chain. Authors' processing steps: Estimation of nucleated cell counts relied on the amplification of reference gene primers. Sequencing used immunoSEQ multiplex PCR; TCRdb keeps in-frame clones, though not all of them. V, J and clone size derive from that table, while D and trimming were established from the DNA sequence. The table includes some 210,000 clones, just over 90% detected once. The data originate from a study of blood T cell repertoires in COVID-19. Study at large: Material from acute and convalescent COVID-19 was sourced from the United States, Italy and Spain. From T cells, B-cell-depleted T cells, or PBMCs came the material, which was cDNA or gDNA.

The germline V gene has CDR1 SGHAT and CDR2 FQNNGV. The CDR3 has 17 amino acids. With V trimmed by 3 bases and J by 5 bases, 14 bases remained unmatched. This receptor was obtained from a man aged 30-40 years with acute or convalescent COVID-19. The sample was peripheral blood. The chain links TRBV11-2 to TRBJ1-2; 8 positions agree with TRBD1. As DNA, the CDR3 is TGTGCCAGCAGCTTTTCTCGACAGGGGACGGTTTTTTATGGCTACACCTTC. Its translation is CASSFSRQGTVFYGYTF. The full variable domain, with the rest looked up from reference TRBV11-2 and TRBJ1-2, is EAGVAQSPRYKIIEKRQSVAFWCNPISGHATLYWYQQILGQGPKLLIQFQNNGVVDDSQLPKDRFSAERLKGVDSTLKIQPAKLEDSAVYLCASSFSRQGTVFYGYTFGSGTRLTVV.